The next 32 T cell receptor beta chains were all read from a single sample in a study of identical twins. TCRdb re-called the 5' RACE reads with MiXCR, one entry per CDR3 protein. The sample has hundreds of thousands of distinct CDR3 sequences, roughly a quarter seen once. Another study also made use of these data, one on T cells expressing NK-cell markers.

What was sequenced was CD4+ T cells sorted from blood. Receptors originate from a woman younger than 30 in good health.

The chain uses TRBV5-1 and TRBJ1-1; maybe TRBD1 (6 bases). The CDR3 totals 11 residues. V was cut by 3 bases and J by 11 bases, with 11 bases left in between. Germline lookup yields CDR1 SGHRS and CDR2 YFSETQ. The chain's CDR3 is CASSSGTRAFF. The CDR3 bases are TGCGCCAGCAGCTCCGGGACACGGGCTTTCTTT.

The rearrangement joins TRBV2 to TRBJ2-2; TRBD1 might be the D (5 bases). This CDR3 region has 15 residues. Germline V gene sequence: CDR1 SNHLY, CDR2 FYNNEI. The V end lost 6 bases, the J end lost 0 bases, and 11 bases lay between the germline ends. The CDR3 is CASRPRATNTGELFF. For the CDR3, the DNA is TGTGCCAGCAGACCCAGGGCTACGAACACCGGGGAGCTGTTTTTT.

V gene TRBV12-3 or TRBV12-4 combines with J gene TRBJ1-2; D unresolved. Trimming took off 6 bases at V and 10 bases at J, with 12 bases between the two ends. The CDR3 is 11 amino acids. DNA of the CDR3: TGTGCCAGCAGCTCCATTGGATCCTACACCTTC. Translation: CASSSIGSYTF.

This chain uses TRBV6-1 with TRBJ1-2, with unresolved D. Deletions cut 1 base from V and 1 base from J, with 4 bases between. The CDR3 sequence is 13 residues long. In germline, CDR1 is MNHNS, CDR2 SASEGT. The CDR3 loop reads CASSEGLNYGYTF. The CDR3, as DNA: TGTGCCAGCAGTGAAGGGCTTAACTATGGCTACACCTTC.

J is TRBJ2-3 and V is TRBV5-6; D remains ambiguous. Per germline, CDR1 SGHDT and CDR2 YYEEEE. The V gene lost 4 bases and the J gene lost 4 bases, with 19 bases spanning the gap. CDR3 size: 16 residues. CDR3 region: CASSPRIQLLPDTQYF. The CDR3 DNA reads as TGTGCCAGCAGCCCAAGGATCCAACTACTTCCAGATACGCAGTATTTT.

This clonotype turned up a few times. The genes are TRBV2 and TRBJ1-1; the D is unclear. The CDR3 contains 13 residues. Germline V lookup: CDR1 SNHLY, CDR2 FYNNEI. V lost 6 bases and J lost 2, with 10 bases in between. This chain's CDR3 is CASRAESNTEAFF. In nucleotides, the CDR3 is TGTGCCAGCAGAGCGGAGAGTAACACTGAAGCTTTCTTT.

This clonotype has just a few counts. V gene TRBV20-1 combines with J gene TRBJ2-3, with D maybe TRBD2 (5 bases). Trimming removed 6 bases from V and 1 base from J, with 14 bases in between. The CDR3 runs to 14 residues. Looked up from germline, CDR1 is DFQATT and CDR2 is SNEGSKA (reference sequence). In DNA, the CDR3 is TGCAGTGCCCGCCGGGCGGGCCGCACAGATACGCAGTATTTT. Protein: CSARRAGRTDTQYF.

V and J are TRBV5-1 and TRBJ2-7; 10 nucleotides align to TRBD1. Germline trimming cut 4 bases from V and 8 bases from J; bases unmatched to any gene: 12. This CDR3 comprises 15 residues. Germline V lookup: CDR1 SGHRS, CDR2 YFSETQ. DNA of the CDR3: TGCGCCAGCAGCCGGCCCGGGACAGGGGATGAGAAGCAGTACTTC. Amino acids: CASSRPGTGDEKQYF.

Worth noting for this clonotype: A read error is possible here, since a much larger clone lies one base away. V usage is TRBV27 and J usage is TRBJ2-3; 8 bases fit TRBD1. This CDR3 spans 13 amino acids. From germline, CDR1 is MNHEY and CDR2 SMNVEV (reference sequence). Trimming at V came to 6 bases and at J to 2 bases, leaving 1 base not matched to a gene. DNA of the CDR3: TGTGCCAGCAGGACAGGGGCCACAGATACGCAGTATTTT. This encodes CASRTGATDTQYF.

This clonotype appeared a few times. This sequence joins TRBV4-2 and TRBJ2-2; D may be TRBD2 (5 bases). This CDR3 contains 15 residues. The V and J ends lost 0 bases and 3 bases respectively, with 8 bases between them. Germline V gene sequence: CDR1 LGHNA, CDR2 YNFKEQ. CDR3 loop: CASSQEGRYTGELFF. Here the CDR3 DNA reads TGTGCCAGCAGCCAAGAAGGGAGATACACCGGGGAGCTGTTTTTT.

The rearrangement uses TRBV7-2 and TRBJ2-5; either TRBD1 or TRBD2 may supply D (5 bases each). The CDR3 has 15 amino acids. Trimming pared 4 bases from V and 5 bases from J, leaving 17 bases between. In germline, CDR1 is SGHTA, CDR2 FQGNSA. As DNA, the CDR3 is TGTGCCAGCAGCTCAGGACACCGGGGTCAGGAGACCCAGTACTTC. The encoded protein is CASSSGHRGQETQYF.

Concerning this clonotype: At one end the junction does not follow the germline gene, possibly because of a read error. This rearrangement joins TRBV20-1 to TRBJ1-2, with TRBD1 identical over 9 bases. There are 13 residues in the CDR3. Germline V CDR1 and CDR2: DFQATT, SNEGSKA (reference sequence). As DNA, the CDR3 is TGCAGTGCAAGAGGGACAGGGAGATATGGCTACACCTTC. This codes for CSARGTGRYGYTF.

The chain combines TRBV12-3 or TRBV12-4 with TRBJ2-5; a possible D gene is TRBD2 (5 bases). V lost 3 bases and J lost 6, with 20 bases in between. This CDR3 comprises 16 residues. The CDR3 DNA reads TGTGCCAGCAGTTTTTCGGGAAGGGCCGCCTTACAGACCCAGTACTTC. Its protein is CASSFSGRAALQTQYF.

This clonotype was observed a handful of times. The rearrangement uses TRBV5-1 and TRBJ2-2, with D tentatively TRBD1 (5 bases). The CDR3 covers 16 residues. Germline values: CDR1 SGHRS, CDR2 YFSETQ. The V and J ends lost 4 bases and 2 bases respectively, with 15 bases between them. CDR3: CASSEETEINTGELFF. For the CDR3, the DNA is TGCGCCAGCAGCGAGGAGACAGAAATTAACACCGGGGAGCTGTTTTTT.

V is TRBV20-1 and J is TRBJ2-1, with 8 bases matching TRBD2. From germline, CDR1 is DFQATT and CDR2 SNEGSKA (reference sequence). The CDR3 loop spans 10 amino acids. Unmatched junction bases numbered 2, after V lost 6 bases and J lost 10 bases. CDR3 loop: CSARLAEQFF. DNA of the CDR3: TGCAGTGCGCGACTAGCGGAGCAGTTCTTC.

This rearrangement joins TRBV12-3 or TRBV12-4 to TRBJ1-1; D may be TRBD1 (6 bases). Trimming pared 8 bases from V and 1 base from J, leaving 11 bases between. This CDR3 contains 13 residues. CDR3 loop: CASHRVRNTEAFF. The CDR3 DNA reads TGTGCCAGCCACAGGGTGAGGAACACTGAAGCTTTCTTT.

Here the CDR3 reads CASSLTLAGATGELFF. The CDR3 nucleotides read TGTGCCAGCAGCTTAACCCTGGCAGGGGCCACCGGGGAGCTGTTTTTT. This rearrangement joins TRBV7-3 to TRBJ2-2; D may be TRBD1 (6 bases). V lost 0 bases to trimming and J lost 4 bases, with 12 bases between them. The CDR3 runs 16 residues. Germline CDR1 SGHTA, CDR2 FQGTGA.

This clonotype was counted a few times. The V and J genes are TRBV5-1 and TRBJ2-7; 8 bases align to TRBD2. J was trimmed by 7 bases and V by 2 bases; bases with no gene match: 11. CDR3 length: 15 amino acids. The germline gives CDR1 SGHRS, CDR2 YFSETQ. DNA for the CDR3: TGCGCCAGCAGCTTAACTAGCGGCCCGGGGCGGGAGCAGTACTTC. It encodes CASSLTSGPGREQYF.

This clonotype was seen a few times. This rearrangement joins TRBV3-1 to TRBJ1-1, with D maybe TRBD1 (6 bases). The V end was cut by 4 bases, the J end by 6 bases, with 24 bases between. The germline V gene encodes CDR1 LGHDT and CDR2 YNNKEL (reference sequence). This CDR3 comprises 17 residues. Here the CDR3 DNA reads TGTGCCAGCAGCCGACTATGGGGGGCAAAAGGAGGGTCTGAAGCTTTCTTT. Protein product: CASSRLWGAKGGSEAFF. The variable domain in full, completed from reference TRBV3-1 and TRBJ1-1, reads DTAVSQTPKYLVTQMGNDKSIKCEQNLGHDTMYWYKQDSKKFLKIMFSYNNKELIINETVPNRFSPKSPDKAHLNLHINSLELGDSAVYFCASSRLWGAKGGSEAFFGQGTRLTVV.

The rearrangement links TRBV20-1 to TRBJ2-1, with 12 nucleotides matching TRBD2. The germline gives CDR1 DFQATT, CDR2 SNEGSKA (reference sequence). This CDR3 region has 15 residues. Trimming removed 6 bases from V and 9 bases from J; junction bases left unmatched: 12. The CDR3 DNA reads as TGCAGTGCCCACGGCCCGACTAGCGGGAGTAGTGAGCAGTTCTTC. This encodes CSAHGPTSGSSEQFF.

The table lists this clonotype with a few counts. The chain links TRBV5-6 to TRBJ2-3; D may be TRBD1 (6 bases). Germline loops: CDR1 SGHDT, CDR2 YYEEEE. The V and J ends lost 0 bases and 12 bases respectively, with 14 bases between them. This CDR3 has 13 residues. The chain's CDR3 is CASSLAPDSSQYF. The CDR3 nucleotides read TGTGCCAGCAGCTTGGCGCCGGACAGTAGTCAGTATTTT.

V and J are TRBV20-1 and TRBJ2-2; the D is unclear. The CDR3 covers 13 residues. Trimming removed 1 base from V and 3 bases from J, with 6 bases in between. Germline loops: CDR1 DFQATT, CDR2 SNEGSKA (reference sequence). CDR3 in amino acids: CSARVPYTGELFF. CDR3 coding DNA: TGCAGTGCTAGAGTTCCGTACACCGGGGAGCTGTTTTTT.

The chain has TRBV12-3 or TRBV12-4 and TRBJ2-7; 7 bases line up with TRBD1. The V and J ends lost 6 bases and 0 bases, in that order; junction bases with no gene match: 8. The CDR3 is made up of 15 amino acids. The CDR3 loop reads CASRPWTGLSYEQYF. The CDR3 region has the DNA TGTGCCAGCAGGCCGTGGACAGGCCTCTCCTACGAGCAGTACTTC.

This clonotype has a handful of counts. The V gene is TRBV12-3 or TRBV12-4, the J gene TRBJ1-6; unclear D gene. The CDR3 loop spans 12 amino acids. Trimming stripped 5 bases from V and 8 bases from J, with 7 bases between. The CDR3 is CASSGEDSPLHF. In DNA, the CDR3 is TGTGCCAGCAGTGGGGAGGATTCACCCCTCCACTTT.

The CDR3 DNA sequence: TGTGCCAGCAGCTTTGGGGGCTGGATTTCAGAGACCCAGTACTTC. Amino acid sequence: CASSFGGWISETQYF. The chain has TRBV7-9 and TRBJ2-5; a possible D gene is TRBD1 (6 bases). The CDR3 consists of 15 residues. Trimming left V 3 bases short and J 4 bases short, with 15 bases between. Germline lookup yields CDR1 SEHNR and CDR2 FQNEAQ (reference sequence). The variable domain in full, with the rest retrieved from reference TRBV7-9 and TRBJ2-5, is DTGVSQNPRHKITKRGQNVTFRCDPISEHNRLYWYRQTLGQGPEFLTYFQNEAQLEKSRLLSDRFSAERPKGSFSTLEIQRTEQGDSAMYLCASSFGGWISETQYFGPGTRLLVL.

The chain has TRBV20-1 and TRBJ2-7; D tentatively fits TRBD1 or TRBD2 (5 bases each). Germline loops: CDR1 DFQATT, CDR2 SNEGSKA (reference sequence). V lost 3 bases, J lost 6 bases, and 18 bases lay in between. CDR3 size: 14 residues. This CDR3 reads CSASLGTLTLEQYF. CDR3 bases: TGCAGTGCTAGTTTGGGGACCCTAACGCTCGAGCAGTACTTC.

V and J are TRBV20-1 and TRBJ1-5, with D perhaps matching TRBD1 (5 bases). Germline CDR1 DFQATT, CDR2 SNEGSKA (reference sequence). The CDR3 covers 13 residues. Trimming removed 3 bases from V and 6 bases from J, with 12 bases in between. This chain's CDR3 is CSASWGVTQPQHF. Written as DNA, the CDR3 is TGCAGTGCTAGCTGGGGGGTTACTCAGCCCCAGCATTTT.

This clonotype was detected only a few times. V gene TRBV6-5 combines with J gene TRBJ2-1; TRBD2 aligns across 9 bases. In germline, CDR1 is MNHEY, CDR2 SVGAGI. Losses at the gene ends were 4 bases for V and 3 bases for J; bases not matched to a gene: 4. This CDR3 contains 15 residues. CDR3 coding DNA: TGTGCCAGCAGTTGGGCTAGCGGGGACTACAATGAGCAGTTCTTC. Its translation: CASSWASGDYNEQFF.

This clonotype was picked up a small number of times. The chain couples TRBV14 to TRBJ2-7; 7 bases fit TRBD1. The V and J ends lost 2 bases and 2 bases, in that order; junction bases with no gene match: 12. The length of the CDR3 is 17 residues. Germline V gives CDR1 SGHDN, CDR2 FVKESK. CDR3: CASSQRQGFPDTYEQYF. CDR3 coding DNA: TGTGCCAGCAGCCAAAGACAGGGTTTCCCGGACACCTACGAGCAGTACTTC. Based on the CDR3 plus reference TRBV14 and TRBJ2-7, the full variable domain is EAGVTQFPSHSVIEKGQTVTLRCDPISGHDNLYWYRRVMGKEIKFLLHFVKESKQDESGMPNNRFLAERTGGTYSTLKVQPAELEDSGVYFCASSQRQGFPDTYEQYFGPGTRLTVT.

The chain couples TRBV30 to TRBJ2-7; maybe TRBD2 (5 bases). The V end lost 0 bases, the J end lost 3 bases, and 12 bases lay between the germline ends. Germline V gene data show CDR1 as GTSNPN and CDR2 as SVGIG (reference sequence). The CDR3 length is 14 residues. This chain's CDR3 is CAWSVASGFYEQYF. Here the CDR3 DNA reads TGTGCCTGGAGTGTAGCCAGCGGTTTCTACGAGCAGTACTTC.

A few counts support this clonotype. V is TRBV6-1 and J is TRBJ1-1; D unresolved. Trimming stripped 4 bases from V and 0 bases from J, with 9 bases between. This CDR3 has 14 residues. Per the germline V gene, CDR1 is MNHNS and CDR2 is SASEGT. CDR3 region: CASSALSLNTEAFF. CDR3 nucleotide sequence: TGTGCCAGCAGTGCTCTCAGTTTGAACACTGAAGCTTTCTTT.

The V and J genes are TRBV7-8 and TRBJ2-7; perhaps D is TRBD1 or TRBD2 (5 bases each). The V gene lost 1 base and the J gene lost 6 bases, with 19 bases spanning the gap. Germline loops: CDR1 SGHVS, CDR2 FQNEAQ. CDR3 length equals 16 residues. The CDR3 sequence: CASSLVGGTVFVEQYF. CDR3 bases: TGTGCCAGCAGCTTAGTTGGTGGGACCGTGTTCGTCGAGCAGTACTTC.